This entry lists 29 T cell receptor beta chains sequenced from one sample in a study of cytomegalovirus exposure and HLA in healthy donors. It was with 60 Vbeta and 13 Jbeta primers that the PCR ran. The method was immunoSEQ multiplex PCR; TCRdb's version includes in-frame clones alone and lacks a portion of them. The data show 160,000 or so clones, with 84% seen just once and roughly 2.1% held by the top ten. Material: PBMCs. The receptors were sampled from a young man in good health and CMV-seronegative.

This clone was seen only a few times. The rearrangement uses TRBV28 and TRBJ1-1; D may be TRBD1 (6 bases). The CDR3 contains 14 residues. Per the germline V gene, CDR1 is MDHEN and CDR2 is SYDVKM. Trimming pared 5 bases from V and 3 bases from J, leaving 13 bases between. The CDR3 DNA reads as TGTGCCAGCAGTCAACAGGGTTATGACACTGAAGCTTTCTTT. It yields the protein CASSQQGYDTEAFF.

This clone was seen more than once but under ten times. The J gene is TRBJ1-4, the V gene TRBV19; no firm D call. Germline V gene data show CDR1 as LNHDA and CDR2 as SQIVND (reference sequence). V lost 1 base, J lost 8 bases, and 5 bases lay in between. The CDR3 totals 12 residues. The CDR3, as DNA: TGTGCCAGTAGTATAGTCCGGGAAAAACTGTTTTTT. Translating it yields CASSIVREKLFF.

This rearrangement joins TRBV2 to TRBJ1-1; tentatively, D is TRBD1 (5 bases). This CDR3 is 14 amino acids long. Germline values: CDR1 SNHLY, CDR2 FYNNEI. Trimming took off 6 bases at V and 0 bases at J, with 11 bases between the two ends. The CDR3 reads CASRRTFMNTEAFF. DNA of the CDR3: TGTGCCAGCAGGAGGACATTCATGAACACTGAAGCTTTCTTT. The full variable domain, its missing parts supplied by reference TRBV2 and TRBJ1-1, is EPEVTQTPSHQVTQMGQEVILRCVPISNHLYFYWYRQILGQKVEFLVSFYNNEISEKSEIFDDQFSVERPDGSNFTLKIRSTKLEDSAMYFCASRRTFMNTEAFFGQGTRLTVV.

The chain links TRBV4-2 to TRBJ1-1; D uncertain. V shed 0 bases and J shed 1 base, with 3 bases lying between them. Germline values: CDR1 LGHNA, CDR2 YNFKEQ. The CDR3 length is 13 residues. The CDR3 loop reads CASSQDRNTEAFF. The DNA for the CDR3 is TGTGCCAGCAGCCAAGACAGGAACACTGAAGCTTTCTTT.

The gene calls are TRBV11-2 and TRBJ2-2, with D tentatively TRBD2 (5 bases). There are 16 residues in the CDR3. Trimming took 3 bases from V and 5 from J, leaving 16 bases between them. CDR1 and CDR2 (germline): SGHAT, FQNNGV. The CDR3 loop reads CASSFGHGVLTGELFF. CDR3 DNA: TGTGCCAGCAGCTTTGGGCACGGGGTTTTGACCGGGGAGCTGTTTTTT.

The rearrangement joins TRBV11-2 to TRBJ1-2, with a weak D call TRBD1 (5 bases). The CDR3 contains 15 residues. In germline, CDR1 is SGHAT, CDR2 FQNNGV. V dropped 3 bases and J dropped 7 bases, with 18 bases sitting between them. CDR3 nucleotide sequence: TGTGCCAGCAGCTTGCCGGGACTCATAACCACTGGCTACACCTTC. This codes for CASSLPGLITTGYTF.

This chain uses TRBV4-1 with TRBJ2-5, with 8 bases fitting TRBD1. With V trimmed by 3 bases and J by 1 base, 4 bases remained unmatched. This CDR3 is built from 15 residues. Germline V lookup: CDR1 MGHRA, CDR2 YSYEKL. Written as DNA, the CDR3 is TGCGCCAGCAGCCAGCTAACAGGGGGCCAAGAGACCCAGTACTTC. Protein product: CASSQLTGGQETQYF.

This clone occurred once. The chain couples TRBV18 to TRBJ1-2, with D possibly being TRBD1 (6 bases). The CDR3 spans 14 residues. Trimming shortened V by 6 bases and J by 1 base, and 12 bases separated the two germline ends. Germline CDR1 is KGHSH and CDR2 is LQKENI. The CDR3 is CASSLTGINYGYTF. The CDR3 region has the DNA TGTGCCAGCTCTCTCACAGGGATTAACTATGGCTACACCTTC.

The CDR3 here is CASKGSGGNEQFF. In DNA, the CDR3 is TGTGCCAGCAAGGGTAGCGGGGGGAATGAGCAGTTCTTC. The rearrangement joins TRBV6-5 to TRBJ2-1, with 10 bases matching TRBD2. Germline CDR1 and CDR2: MNHEY and SVGAGI. CDR3 length: 13 amino acids. With 7 bases clipped from V and 7 bases from J, the junction kept 4 bases outside the gene matches.

The rearrangement links TRBV6-6 to TRBJ1-3; D is unresolved. V was trimmed by 4 bases and J by 0 bases, leaving 13 bases between them. Germline CDR1 reads MNHNY; CDR2 reads SVGAGI (reference sequence). The CDR3 runs to 16 residues. This CDR3 reads CASSSKSGSSGNTIYF. The CDR3 nucleotides read TGTGCCAGCAGTTCCAAGTCCGGGAGCTCTGGAAACACCATATATTTT.

The CDR3 spells CASSFPGVVDNEQFF. CDR3 DNA: TGCGCCAGCAGCTTTCCGGGGGTCGTGGACAATGAGCAGTTCTTC. The V and J genes are TRBV5-1 and TRBJ2-1; tentatively, D is TRBD2 (6 bases). In germline, CDR1 is SGHRS, CDR2 YFSETQ. This CDR3 spans 15 amino acids. The V end was cut by 2 bases, the J end by 5 bases, with 14 bases between.

This chain links TRBV5-1 with TRBJ2-5; 8 bases are a match to TRBD1. The better agreement between TRBJ2-7 and the DNA end casts doubt on the J call. Germline V CDR1 and CDR2: SGHRS, YFSETQ. This CDR3 contains 15 residues. The CDR3, as DNA: TGCGCCAGCAGCTTGGTGACAGGGGATTACTACGAGCAGTACTTC. Translation: CASSLVTGDYYEQYF.

The chain couples TRBV13 to TRBJ1-2; 9 bases map to TRBD1. The ends lost 5 bases at V and 4 bases at J; junction bases unmatched: 8. This CDR3 has 15 residues. Germline V gene data show CDR1 as PRHDT and CDR2 as FYEKMQ (reference sequence). CDR3: CASSLGTGQGYGYTF. CDR3 DNA sequence: TGTGCCAGCAGCCTCGGGACAGGGCAAGGCTATGGCTACACCTTC.

This clone was observed a handful of times. The chain couples TRBV11-2 to TRBJ2-1, with a tentative D call TRBD1 (5 bases). The CDR3 is 15 residues long. Germline CDR1 reads SGHAT; CDR2 reads FQNNGV. V shed 2 bases and J shed 5 bases, with 13 bases lying between them. The CDR3 coding sequence is TGTGCCAGCAGCTTACGTGCTAGGGGCGACAATGAGCAGTTCTTC. Protein sequence: CASSLRARGDNEQFF.

This clone is a singleton in its sample. This rearrangement joins TRBV5-5 to TRBJ2-3; 7 bases align to TRBD1. The CDR3 is 14 amino acids. The V and J ends lost 4 bases and 0 bases, in that order; junction bases with no gene match: 2. The germline gives CDR1 SGHKS, CDR2 YYEKEE (reference sequence). The CDR3 protein is CASSATGSTDTQYF. The DNA for the CDR3 is TGTGCCAGCAGCGCGACAGGGAGCACAGATACGCAGTATTTT.

Regarding this clone: Within the sample, other DNA sequences also encode this same CDR3. The genes are TRBV6-5 and TRBJ1-5, with TRBD1 identical over 7 bases. V dropped 6 bases and J dropped 4; count of bases not matched to a gene: 6. The CDR3 runs 14 residues. CDR1 and CDR2 from the germline V gene are MNHEY and SVGAGI. CDR3 nucleotide sequence: TGTGCCAGCAGCCGTGGGACAGAAAATCAGCCCCAGCATTTT. Translated: CASSRGTENQPQHF.

The chain joins TRBV30 to TRBJ1-2; 7 positions match TRBD1. V trimming: 5 bases; J trimming: 4 bases; junction bases outside the gene matches: 16. This CDR3 has 16 amino acids. CDR1 GTSNPN and CDR2 SVGIG come from the germline V gene (reference sequence). This CDR3 reads CAWAGRGGQRVYGYTF. Written as DNA, the CDR3 is TGTGCCTGGGCGGGCCGTGGGGGACAGCGCGTCTATGGCTACACCTTC.

The J gene is TRBJ2-1, the V gene TRBV5-1, with TRBD2 matching 7 bases. The V gene end was trimmed by 4 bases and the J gene end by 2 bases; junction bases not matched to a gene: 6. The CDR3 loop spans 15 amino acids. The germline V gene has CDR1 SGHRS and CDR2 YFSETQ. The CDR3 spells CASSLTGGTYNEQFF. The CDR3 DNA reads TGCGCCAGCAGCCTTACGGGGGGAACCTACAATGAGCAGTTCTTC.

The J gene is TRBJ1-1, the V gene TRBV4-2; TRBD1 matches 9 bases. This CDR3 has 15 amino acids. The germline gives CDR1 LGHNA, CDR2 YNFKEQ. With V trimmed by 5 bases and J by 4 bases, 8 bases remained unmatched. The CDR3: CASSLGQGSGTEAFF. The CDR3 DNA is TGTGCCAGCAGCTTGGGACAGGGATCGGGCACTGAAGCTTTCTTT.

The rearrangement uses TRBV7-6 and TRBJ2-5; the D is unclear. Germline V gene data show CDR1 as SGHVS and CDR2 as FNYEAQ. Trimming took 2 bases from V and 2 from J, leaving 6 bases between them. The CDR3 sequence is 13 residues long. The DNA for the CDR3 is TGTGCCAGCAGCTTAAGAGTGCAAGAGACCCAGTACTTC. Translating it yields CASSLRVQETQYF.

The sample holds one count of this clone. The rearrangement links TRBV15 to TRBJ1-3; 7 bases are shared with TRBD1. Germline trimming cut 0 bases from V and 6 bases from J; bases unmatched to any gene: 5. CDR3 length: 15 residues. Germline lookup yields CDR1 LNHNV and CDR2 YYDKDF (reference sequence). This CDR3 reads CATSREAGGINTIYF. CDR3 DNA: TGTGCCACCAGCAGAGAGGCAGGGGGGATAAACACCATATATTTT.

V is TRBV28 and J is TRBJ1-4; 8 positions agree with TRBD1. The V and J ends lost 11 bases and 8 bases, in that order; junction bases with no gene match: 7. Looked up from germline, CDR1 is MDHEN and CDR2 is SYDVKM. The CDR3 extends over 12 amino acids. The CDR3 sequence: CASVTGEEKLFF. CDR3 nucleotides: TGTGCCTCCGTGACAGGGGAGGAAAAACTGTTTTTT.

CDR3 DNA sequence: TGTGCCAGCAGCCCCTTAGCGGGGTCAGATACGCAGTATTTT. As protein: CASSPLAGSDTQYF. The rearrangement joins TRBV7-2 to TRBJ2-3; TRBD2 agrees at 8 bases. CDR3 length: 14 amino acids. Germline V gene data show CDR1 as SGHTA and CDR2 as FQGNSA. J was trimmed by 4 bases and V by 5 bases; bases with no gene match: 5.

The chain employs TRBV7-2 and TRBJ2-5; D unresolved. Germline assignment: CDR1 SGHTA and CDR2 FQGNSA. V dropped 3 bases and J dropped 11 bases, with 16 bases sitting between them. This CDR3 comprises 13 residues. The CDR3 DNA reads as TGTGCCAGCAGCTTCTCCACCGAGCATGAGCAGTACTTC. Translating it yields CASSFSTEHEQYF. Full variable domain (missing parts from reference TRBV7-2 and TRBJ2-5): GAGVSQSPSNKVTEKGKDVELRCDPISGHTALYWYRQSLGQGLEFLIYFQGNSAPDKSGLPSDRFSAERTGGSVSTLTIQRTQQEDSAVYLCASSFSTEHEQYFGPGTRLLVL.

Notes on this clone: The germline gene is not matched at one end of the junction; a read error may be the cause. The J gene is TRBJ2-2, the V gene TRBV7-9; 12 nucleotides match TRBD1. CDR1 SEHNR and CDR2 FQNEAQ come from the germline V gene (reference sequence). The length of the CDR3 is 17 residues. The CDR3 DNA sequence: TGTTCCAGCAGCCTCCCCCGGGACAGGGGGCGCACCGGGGAGCTGTTTTTT. Residues: CSSSLPRDRGRTGELFF. Supplemented by reference TRBV7-9 and TRBJ2-2, the full variable domain reads DTGVSQNPRHKITKRGQNVTFRCDPISEHNRLYWYRQTLGQGPEFLTYFQNEAQLEKSRLLSDRFSAERPKGSFSTLEIQRTEQGDSAMYLCSSSLPRDRGRTGELFFGEGSRLTVL.

The CDR3 bases are TGTGCCAGCAGTGTAAGGTCGACAGTAGATGGAAACACCATATATTTT. Its protein product is CASSVRSTVDGNTIYF. The J gene is TRBJ1-3, the V gene TRBV6-1, with TRBD1 as a possible D gene (5 bases). From germline, CDR1 is MNHNS and CDR2 SASEGT. Between the trimmed V and J ends, which lost 4 bases and 3 bases, there was a span of 16 bases. This CDR3 comprises 16 residues.

In the case of this clone: A read error may account for a junction end that differs from germline. The CDR3 protein is CASSQRGPGDF. CDR3 DNA sequence: TGCGCCAGCAGTCAAAGAGGCCCGGGGGACTTC. The genes are TRBV23-1 and TRBJ2-7; D may be TRBD2 (6 bases). TRBV23-1 is identified as an open reading frame with a role that is uncertain. This CDR3 contains 11 residues.

In this sample, this clone turned up once. The genes are TRBV27 and TRBJ2-1, with 13 bases aligning to TRBD2. The trim removed 4 bases at V and 6 bases at J, leaving 6 bases unmatched. Germline lookup yields CDR1 MNHEY and CDR2 SMNVEV (reference sequence). This CDR3 spans 16 amino acids. CDR3 protein: CASSWPGLAGVNEQFF. The CDR3 DNA is TGTGCCAGCAGTTGGCCCGGACTAGCGGGAGTCAATGAGCAGTTCTTC.

The chain joins TRBV2 to TRBJ1-1, with D possibly being TRBD1 (5 bases). This CDR3 is 15 amino acids long. Germline CDR1 and CDR2: SNHLY and FYNNEI. Trimming stripped 10 bases from V and 1 base from J, with 19 bases between. The CDR3 bases are TGTGCCAAAAACCGGGCTCCCCAGGGGAACACTGAAGCTTTCTTT. Its protein product is CAKNRAPQGNTEAFF.